The next 21 T cell receptor beta chains were all read from a single sample in a study of T-cell memory formation after mild COVID-19 (dated by TCRdb to about 2021). Library preparation used 5' RACE. Instrument on record: Illumina NovaSeq 6000. TCRdb reworked the public reads: Q25 trimming with fastp, MiXCR clone assembly, productive beta chains retained. One record per CDR3 amino acid sequence lists the most common genes and DNA. The sample yields approximately 150,000 distinct CDR3 sequences; roughly 13% were counted once. The ten largest make up approximately 3.6% of the sample. Input material: PBMCs or a T cell subset sorted from them (not recorded which). The receptors were gathered from a man younger than 35 who had mild COVID-19 (a few samples of this study predate the infection). The sample titles of this study are shuffled in the database, so cell type and time point are left out; the donor was told from shared clones.

In this sample, this clonotype turned up a few times. The chain combines TRBV30 with TRBJ2-3; TRBD1 matches 7 bases. Germline CDR1 and CDR2: GTSNPN and SVGIG (reference sequence). V lost 5 bases and J lost 0; bases outside the gene matches: 5. CDR3 length equals 14 residues. The CDR3 bases are TGTGCCTGGGGGACAGAGTCTAGCACAGATACGCAGTATTTT. It specifies CAWGTESSTDTQYF.

The chain has TRBV12-3 or TRBV12-4 and TRBJ2-3; a possible D gene is TRBD2 (7 bases). V gave up 0 bases and J gave up 8 bases, with 12 bases separating them. CDR3 length: 14 residues. CDR3 in amino acids: CASSLAGGPSTQYF. CDR3 in DNA: TGTGCCAGCAGTTTAGCGGGGGGGCCGAGTACGCAGTATTTT.

This sequence joins TRBV9 and TRBJ1-5; maybe TRBD1 (5 bases). Germline values: CDR1 SGDLS, CDR2 YYNGEE. This CDR3 has 15 residues. Trimming removed 0 bases from V and 4 bases from J, with 11 bases in between. The CDR3 bases are TGTGCCAGCAGCGTAGAAGGGACCCAGAATCAGCCCCAGCATTTT. Residues: CASSVEGTQNQPQHF.

The genes are TRBV28 and TRBJ2-7, with D possibly TRBD1 on 6 matching bases. The CDR3 has 12 residues. V shed 6 bases and J shed 3 bases, with 9 bases lying between them. The germline V gene encodes CDR1 MDHEN and CDR2 SYDVKM. The CDR3 DNA reads as TGTGCCAGCAGATCAGGGGACTACGAGCAGTACGTC. Amino acid sequence: CASRSGDYEQYV.

This clonotype appeared a few times. CDR3 nucleotide sequence: TGTGCCAGCAGCTTAGTCTTGGGGGACAGAGAACGAGAGCAGTTCTTC. Translation: CASSLVLGDREREQFF. This chain uses TRBV7-9 with TRBJ2-1; 7 bases are shared with TRBD1. The CDR3 loop spans 16 amino acids. Germline loops: CDR1 SEHNR, CDR2 FQNEAQ (reference sequence). V trimming: 1 base; J trimming: 10 bases; junction bases outside the gene matches: 13.

The rearrangement links TRBV20-1 to TRBJ1-5; 10 nucleotides line up with TRBD1. The CDR3 extends over 17 amino acids. Germline lookup yields CDR1 DFQATT and CDR2 SNEGSKA (reference sequence). The V segment lost 1 base and the J segment 3 bases; nucleotides outside the gene matches: 9. This CDR3 reads CSARVGTGVKINQPQHF. The CDR3 region has the DNA TGCAGTGCTAGAGTCGGGACAGGGGTCAAAATCAATCAGCCCCAGCATTTT.

J is TRBJ1-2 and V is TRBV6-1, with 7 bases matching TRBD1. J lost 7 bases, V lost 4 bases, and 3 bases had no gene match. This CDR3 contains 12 residues. Germline V gene lookup returns CDR1 MNHNS and CDR2 SASEGT. The CDR3 DNA sequence: TGTGCCAGCAGTGGACAGGGTTTTGGCTACACCTTC. Amino acids: CASSGQGFGYTF.

The CDR3 nucleotides read TGTGCCAGCAGCTTAGGTGGGGGGCGAGCTTTCTTT. It encodes CASSLGGGRAFF. The rearrangement uses TRBV7-9 and TRBJ1-1; tentative D call: TRBD1 (6 bases). Germline CDR1 and CDR2: SEHNR and FQNEAQ (reference sequence). V was pared by 1 base and J by 10 bases, with 10 bases between. The CDR3 is 12 residues long.

This clonotype came up a few times. The chain carries TRBV20-1 and TRBJ1-1; no clear D. V shed 2 bases and J shed 4 bases, with 11 bases lying between them. CDR3 length equals 13 residues. The germline CDR1 and CDR2 sequences are DFQATT and SNEGSKA (reference sequence). CDR3: CSARRVVSTEAFF. The CDR3 DNA follows: TGCAGTGCTAGAAGAGTAGTCAGCACTGAAGCTTTCTTT.

The gene calls are TRBV19 and TRBJ1-2; 7 bases align to TRBD1. Germline lookup yields CDR1 LNHDA and CDR2 SQIVND (reference sequence). CDR3 length: 14 amino acids. V shed 3 bases, J shed 8 bases, and the junction held 9 bases outside the gene matches. The CDR3 DNA sequence: TGTGCCAGTAGTATTAGGGAGACAGGGCACGGCTACACCTTC. This codes for CASSIRETGHGYTF.

This clonotype was picked up a small number of times. The chain carries TRBV5-1 and TRBJ1-2; D is undetermined. The CDR3 covers 11 residues. Looked up from germline, CDR1 is SGHRS and CDR2 is YFSETQ. V lost 0 bases, J lost 5 bases, and 2 bases lay in between. The CDR3 loop is CASSLDYGYTF. CDR3 DNA sequence: TGCGCCAGCAGCTTGGATTATGGCTACACCTTC.

This clonotype has just a few counts. V is TRBV12-3 or TRBV12-4 and J is TRBJ2-5; 7 bases are a match to TRBD1. This CDR3 contains 13 residues. Germline trimming cut 3 bases from V and 7 bases from J; bases unmatched to any gene: 5. The CDR3: CASSLTGSGTQYF. The DNA for the CDR3 is TGTGCCAGCAGTTTGACAGGGTCAGGGACCCAGTACTTC.

This sequence joins TRBV7-2 and TRBJ1-2; D is unresolved. The CDR3 consists of 18 residues. Trimming removed 1 base from V and 0 bases from J, with 18 bases in between. Germline assignment: CDR1 SGHTA and CDR2 FQGNSA. The CDR3 DNA follows: TGTGCCAGCAGCTTAGTCCCGGAGCTTGCTGGGTCTAACTATGGCTACACCTTC. It translates to CASSLVPELAGSNYGYTF.

The chain links TRBV7-9 to TRBJ1-1; maybe TRBD1 (5 bases). The germline V gene encodes CDR1 SEHNR and CDR2 FQNEAQ (reference sequence). CDR3 length: 14 residues. The V and J ends lost 5 bases and 6 bases respectively, with 16 bases between them. The CDR3 loop reads CASSRGESDAEAFF. In nucleotides, the CDR3 is TGTGCCAGCAGCAGAGGGGAGAGCGACGCTGAAGCTTTCTTT.

This chain joins TRBV7-3 and TRBJ1-6; no firm D call. Trimming removed 0 bases at V and 10 bases at J, with 7 bases between. Germline V gives CDR1 SGHTA, CDR2 FQGTGA. The CDR3 is made up of 13 amino acids. DNA for the CDR3: TGTGCCAGCAGCTTAACCCGGAGATCACCCCTCCACTTT. It translates to CASSLTRRSPLHF. The variable domain in full, with the rest retrieved from reference TRBV7-3 and TRBJ1-6, is GAGVSQTPSNKVTEKGKYVELRCDPISGHTALYWYRQSLGQGPEFLIYFQGTGAADDSGLPNDRFFAVRPEGSVSTLKIQRTERGDSAVYLCASSLTRRSPLHFGNGTRLTVT.

At least ten counts were recorded for this clonotype. CDR3 in amino acids: CASSLMSGGQETQYF. Written as DNA, the CDR3 is TGTGCCAGCAGTTTGATGAGCGGGGGCCAAGAGACCCAGTACTTC. The chain uses TRBV12-3 or TRBV12-4 and TRBJ2-5, with 8 bases matching TRBD2. This CDR3 is built from 15 residues. Germline trimming cut 3 bases from V and 1 base from J; bases unmatched to any gene: 4.

This clonotype was picked up a small number of times. An end of the junction does not agree with germline; a read error may underlie this. V gene TRBV12-3 or TRBV12-4 combines with J gene TRBJ2-1; TRBD2 might be the D (5 bases). The CDR3 extends over 11 amino acids. The CDR3 sequence is CASTRWGDEIF. DNA for the CDR3: TGTGCCAGCACACGATGGGGAGACGAAATCTTC.

V and J are TRBV7-2 and TRBJ2-7; 7 bases fit TRBD2. The germline CDR1 and CDR2 sequences are SGHTA and FQGNSA. V dropped 1 base and J dropped 4; count of bases not matched to a gene: 4. The CDR3 sequence is 14 residues long. The CDR3: CASSLDGGGYEQYF. CDR3 nucleotides: TGTGCCAGCAGCTTAGACGGCGGGGGATACGAGCAGTACTTC.

This clonotype has ten or more counts. This rearrangement joins TRBV4-3 to TRBJ2-2; possibly TRBD1 for D (6 bases). The CDR3 extends over 18 amino acids. Per the germline V gene, CDR1 is LGHNA and CDR2 is YSLEER. The V and J ends lost 0 bases and 0 bases respectively, with 14 bases between them. The CDR3 loop reads CASSQDVPGATNTGELFF. The CDR3 DNA sequence: TGCGCCAGCAGCCAAGATGTGCCAGGGGCGACGAACACCGGGGAGCTGTTTTTT.

This clonotype has a count of ten or more. This chain uses TRBV11-2 with TRBJ1-1, with D maybe TRBD1 (5 bases). With 4 bases removed from V and 4 bases from J, the gap between germline ends came to 13 bases. In germline, CDR1 is SGHAT, CDR2 FQNNGV. The CDR3 covers 14 residues. CDR3 protein: CASSSNGGGTEAFF. As DNA, the CDR3 is TGTGCCAGCAGCTCAAACGGGGGGGGCACTGAAGCTTTCTTT.

The CDR3 spells CASSLSGYSNTGELFF. CDR3 bases: TGCGCCAGCAGCTTGAGCGGCTACTCTAACACCGGGGAGCTGTTTTTT. The rearrangement joins TRBV5-1 to TRBJ2-2, with D perhaps TRBD2 (5 bases). V was pared by 1 base and J by 2 bases, with 12 bases between. Germline V CDR1 and CDR2: SGHRS, YFSETQ. The CDR3 is 16 amino acids.